The 22 T cell receptor beta chains given below trace back to one sample, sequenced in a study of blood T cell repertoires in COVID-19. The data were produced by immunoSEQ multiplex PCR, yet TCRdb's version contains in-frame clones alone and is incomplete. Of approximately 200,000 clones in the sample, roughly four fifths were seen once. Sequenced input: PBMCs or T cells enriched from blood (not recorded which). The receptors stem from a man aged 40-55 years who had recovered from COVID-19.

V is TRBV5-6 and J is TRBJ2-7, with TRBD2 matching 13 bases. This CDR3 comprises 14 residues. Losses at the gene ends were 2 bases for V and 5 bases for J; bases not matched to a gene: 1. Germline assignment: CDR1 SGHDT and CDR2 YYEEEE. CDR3 in DNA: TGTGCCAGCAGCTTACTAGCGGGGGGGAACGAGCAGTACTTC. Protein sequence: CASSLLAGGNEQYF.

The chain couples TRBV4-3 to TRBJ1-4; 7 nucleotides agree with TRBD1. The CDR3 runs to 16 residues. Germline CDR1 LGHNA, CDR2 YSLEER. With V trimmed by 0 bases and J by 7 bases, 8 bases remained unmatched. The CDR3 region is CASSQDRRTGVEKLFF. The DNA for the CDR3 is TGCGCCAGCAGCCAAGATAGGAGGACAGGCGTTGAAAAACTGTTTTTT.

This chain's CDR3 is CASSEAAMNYPTF. For the CDR3, the DNA is TGTGCCAGCAGTGAAGCCGCGATGAACTACCCGACTTTC. This chain joins TRBV6-1 and TRBJ2-6; D uncertain. The germline CDR1 and CDR2 sequences are MNHNS and SASEGT. Trimming took 0 bases from V and 18 from J, leaving 15 bases between them. CDR3 length equals 13 residues.

This clone was recorded once. The gene calls are TRBV3-1 (or the pseudogene TRBV3-2) and TRBJ1-5, with a tentative D call TRBD1 (6 bases). With 1 base removed from V and 7 bases from J, the gap between germline ends came to 14 bases. The CDR3 covers 15 residues. The germline CDR1 and CDR2 sequences are LGHDT and YNNKEL (reference sequence). The CDR3 loop is CASSQGRGGGQPQHF. In DNA form, the CDR3 reads TGTGCCAGCAGCCAAGGCAGGGGCGGGGGACAGCCCCAGCATTTT.

This clone was counted a single time. The chain couples TRBV10-3 to TRBJ2-2, with D maybe TRBD2 (6 bases). The germline V gene encodes CDR1 ENHRY and CDR2 SYGVKD. The V gene lost 2 bases and the J gene lost 3 bases, with 7 bases spanning the gap. The CDR3 extends over 14 amino acids. The CDR3 DNA sequence: TGTGCCATCAGTGAGGGGGGGTACACCGGGGAGCTGTTTTTT. Protein sequence: CAISEGGYTGELFF.

This chain uses TRBV27 with TRBJ1-6; TRBD1 aligns across 8 bases. Germline V gene data show CDR1 as MNHEY and CDR2 as SMNVEV (reference sequence). With 3 bases clipped from V and 9 bases from J, the junction kept 4 bases outside the gene matches. The CDR3 has 14 residues. CDR3 nucleotide sequence: TGTGCCAGCAGTTTCCAGGGGGCCGGTTCACCCCTCCACTTT. Translated: CASSFQGAGSPLHF.

This chain links TRBV24-1 with TRBJ1-5; D gene unclear. The germline V gene has CDR1 KGHDR and CDR2 SFDVKD. The CDR3 contains 15 residues. V shed 3 bases and J shed 2 bases, with 10 bases lying between them. CDR3 sequence (DNA): TGTGCCACCAGTGATGCGGGCCGGGGCAATCAGCCCCAGCATTTT. Translated, it gives CATSDAGRGNQPQHF.

The gene calls are TRBV11-2 and TRBJ2-7; D is uncertain. This CDR3 has 14 amino acids. The V end was cut by 0 bases, the J end by 3 bases, with 9 bases between. CDR1 SGHAT and CDR2 FQNNGV come from the germline V gene. Here the CDR3 DNA reads TGTGCCAGCAGCTTAGATGCGGCAGACTACGAGCAGTACTTC. It specifies CASSLDAADYEQYF.

The chain has TRBV5-1 and TRBJ1-1, with 9 bases fitting TRBD1. The junction had 12 bases not matched to a gene; V was cut back by 3 bases and J by 3 bases. CDR3 length: 17 residues. CDR1 and CDR2 (germline): SGHRS, YFSETQ. The CDR3 region is CASSWGDRERWYTEAFF. The CDR3 nucleotides are TGCGCCAGCAGCTGGGGGGACAGGGAAAGGTGGTACACTGAAGCTTTCTTT.

The J gene is TRBJ2-6, the V gene TRBV5-1, with D perhaps matching TRBD1 (5 bases). Looked up from germline, CDR1 is SGHRS and CDR2 is YFSETQ. Trimming removed 2 bases at V and 0 bases at J, with 12 bases between. The CDR3 consists of 17 residues. DNA for the CDR3: TGCGCCAGCAGCTTTCTTCAGGGTCCCTCTGGGGCCAACGTCCTGACTTTC. It encodes CASSFLQGPSGANVLTF.

V and J are TRBV5-1 and TRBJ2-5, with 7 bases identical to TRBD1. The germline V gene encodes CDR1 SGHRS and CDR2 YFSETQ. The CDR3 is 15 residues long. V shed 4 bases, J shed 4 bases, and the junction held 10 bases outside the gene matches. The CDR3 bases are TGCGCCAGCAGCACGGGACAGTCACCCTCAGAGACCCAGTACTTC. Translation gives CASSTGQSPSETQYF.

The chain combines TRBV6-1 with TRBJ2-3; D is uncertain. Germline values: CDR1 MNHNS, CDR2 SASEGT. The CDR3 spans 13 residues. V shed 1 base and J shed 2 bases, with 4 bases lying between them. Here the CDR3 reads CASSEGYTDTQYF. The CDR3 bases are TGTGCCAGCAGTGAAGGCTACACAGATACGCAGTATTTT.

The CDR3 loop reads CASSYFKSGDSGANVLTF. CDR3 nucleotides: TGCGCCAGCAGCTATTTTAAGTCGGGGGACTCTGGGGCCAACGTCCTGACTTTC. This rearrangement joins TRBV5-1 to TRBJ2-6; tentative D call: TRBD2 (6 bases). CDR1 and CDR2 (germline): SGHRS, YFSETQ. There are 18 residues in the CDR3. Trimming cost V 3 bases and J 0 bases, with 16 bases left between them.

The rearrangement joins TRBV12-3 or TRBV12-4 to TRBJ2-7; 11 positions agree with TRBD1. V dropped 6 bases and J dropped 8; count of bases not matched to a gene: 6. The CDR3 extends over 13 amino acids. CDR3 bases: TGTGCCAGCAGCCCCGGGACAGGGGGGCAGCAGTACTTC. Residues: CASSPGTGGQQYF.

The V call is TRBV18, the J call TRBJ2-6; 7 nucleotides match TRBD1. Losses at the gene ends were 5 bases for V and 1 base for J; bases not matched to a gene: 2. This CDR3 has 15 amino acids. CDR1 KGHSH and CDR2 LQKENI come from the germline V gene. CDR3 nucleotide sequence: TGTGCCAGCTCATCAGGGGGATCTGGGGCCAACGTCCTGACTTTC. Translated, it gives CASSSGGSGANVLTF.

This chain uses TRBV24-1 with TRBJ2-6, with D maybe TRBD1 (6 bases). Between the trimmed V and J ends, which lost 4 bases and 2 bases, there was a span of 11 bases. Per germline, CDR1 KGHDR and CDR2 SFDVKD. The length of the CDR3 is 16 residues. The CDR3 DNA reads as TGTGCCACCAGTGACCTAACAGGGCCTGGGGCCAACGTCCTGACTTTC. Its translation is CATSDLTGPGANVLTF.

The chain couples TRBV7-9 to TRBJ1-2; D remains unclear. Germline assignment: CDR1 SEHNR and CDR2 FQNEAQ (reference sequence). V gave up 1 base and J gave up 3 bases, with 6 bases separating them. This CDR3 has 13 residues. CDR3 sequence (DNA): TGTGCCAGCAGCTTAGGGGAGGACTATGGCTACACCTTC. This translates into CASSLGEDYGYTF.

The V call is TRBV19, the J call TRBJ2-3; 10 bases are a match to TRBD1. V dropped 9 bases and J dropped 0; count of bases not matched to a gene: 6. CDR3 length: 15 residues. Germline V gene sequence: CDR1 LNHDA, CDR2 SQIVND (reference sequence). This chain's CDR3 is CASLDRGRSTDTQYF. The DNA for the CDR3 is TGTGCCAGCCTCGACAGGGGGCGGAGCACAGATACGCAGTATTTT. Combining the CDR3 with reference TRBV19 and TRBJ2-3 gives the whole variable domain DGGITQSPKYLFRKEGQNVTLSCEQNLNHDAMYWYRQDPGQGLRLIYYSQIVNDFQKGDIAEGYSVSREKKESFPLTVTSAQKNPTAFYLCASLDRGRSTDTQYFGPGTRLTVL.

The gene calls are TRBV19 and TRBJ2-1; 8 positions match TRBD1. The CDR3 spans 15 residues. The junction had 10 bases not matched to a gene; V was cut back by 3 bases and J by 9 bases. Germline assignment: CDR1 LNHDA and CDR2 SQIVND (reference sequence). The CDR3 coding sequence is TGTGCCAGTAGTATCAAGGGACAGGCCCACGGTGAGCAGTTCTTC. It translates to CASSIKGQAHGEQFF.

This clone came up once. The chain recombines TRBV9 with TRBJ1-2; 9 nucleotides align to TRBD1. Per germline, CDR1 SGDLS and CDR2 YYNGEE. The CDR3 covers 16 residues. V lost 4 bases to trimming and J lost 5 bases; unmatched junction nucleotides: 12. CDR3 DNA sequence: TGTGCCAGCAGCTCGGGACAGGGTCGGGTGGAGTATGGCTACACCTTC. The encoded protein is CASSSGQGRVEYGYTF. Looking up the rest from reference TRBV9 and TRBJ1-2 gives the full variable domain: DSGVTQTPKHLITATGQRVTLRCSPRSGDLSVYWYQQSLDQGLQFLIQYYNGEERAKGNILERFSAQQFPDLHSELNLSSLELGDSALYFCASSSGQGRVEYGYTFGSGTRLTVV.

V and J are TRBV4-1 and TRBJ2-3; 15 bases align to TRBD2. This CDR3 is 17 amino acids long. Germline V gene lookup returns CDR1 MGHRA and CDR2 YSYEKL. The junction had 6 bases not matched to a gene; V was cut back by 4 bases and J by 4 bases. The CDR3 here is CASSLTWTSGGADTQYF. Written as DNA, the CDR3 is TGCGCCAGCAGCCTCACCTGGACTAGCGGGGGGGCAGATACGCAGTATTTT.

This chain links TRBV6-1 with TRBJ1-1; D remains unclear. Per the germline V gene, CDR1 is MNHNS and CDR2 is SASEGT. This CDR3 is built from 15 residues. V shed 2 bases and J shed 0 bases, with 10 bases lying between them. The CDR3 sequence: CASSESPFMNTEAFF. The CDR3 DNA reads as TGTGCCAGCAGTGAAAGCCCGTTCATGAACACTGAAGCTTTCTTT.